A single T cell receptor beta chain is shown here with its context. This clonotype was picked up many times. The antigen it binds to is not known. One base away there is no much larger clone; base qualities are not given. This sample is drawn from a study of T-cell memory formation after mild COVID-19 (dated by TCRdb to the early 2020s). Background on the whole study: Most TCR sequence clusters were specific to one of the two donors. Longitudinal TCRalpha and TCRbeta repertoire sequencing tracked T-cell clones expanding and contracting after mild COVID-19 in a couple of donors. The cohort comprised two young, previously healthy adult volunteers, one female and one male.

The sequencing machine was an Illumina NovaSeq 6000. TCRalpha and TCRbeta cDNA libraries were constructed by 5'RACE with constant-segment primers, with sample barcodes and unique molecular identifiers being introduced. RNA was extracted from every sample with Trizol reagent. Amplification of the libraries took two PCR steps, and the second step added a second sample barcode plus Illumina TruSeq adapters. Sequencing of libraries was performed on an Illumina NovaSeq with 2 x 150 bp paired-end reads. Regarding the original processing steps: Demultiplexing of reads and collapsing into UMI-guided consensus sequences were performed with migec v1.2.7. With mixcr v2.1.11, UMI consensuses were aligned to TRA and TRB V and J templates and assembled into clonotypes. A clonotype was counted as expanded or contracted only if both edgeR and NoisET called the change significant, with noise models trained on biological replicates. edgeR calls used a false discovery rate-adjusted p below 0.01 and a log2 fold-change threshold of 1. As an exploratory analysis of dynamics, PCA with hierarchical clustering was applied to max-normalized trajectories of the 1000 most abundant clonotypes. Each responding clone was given a CD4 or CD8 phenotype based on the CD4+ and CD8+ repertoires, which had been sequenced separately. The public reads were quality trimmed at Q25 with fastp and then assembled into clones with MiXCR by TCRdb, keeping productive beta chains. CDR3 protein duplicates are merged, each entry listing the most common genes and DNA. The V and J calls reflect TCRdb's pipeline rather than the authors' work. Here the sample has about 130,000 distinct CDR3 sequences; over 15% occur a single time. The top ten clones comprise 5% to 5.5% of the sample.

Ficoll-Paque density gradient centrifugation was used to isolate PBMCs. CDR3 length: 14 amino acids, cysteine to phenylalanine. The only DNA kept is the CDR3, 42 bases in frame from the first base. In the germline V gene, CDR1 corresponds to ENHRY and CDR2 to SYGVKD. V is pruned by 8 bases and J by 2 bases, leaving 5 bases of the junction without a gene match. On the study overall, not on this receptor specifically: Some responding clones were detected in pre-infection memory, which suggested that pre-existing cross-reactive memory T cells had joined the SARS-CoV-2 response. Balanced CD4/CD8 phenotypes were observed for clones contracting from day 15 to 85, whereas a bias towards CD4+ was observed for a second wave of clones expanding from day 15 to 37. The study included only a couple of mild cases, and larger cohorts that include severe cases with pre-infection samples were judged to be necessary. Contracting CD4+ clones turned up mainly in the CM and EM memory subsets, whereas EMRA was where CD8+ clones were enriched. SARS-CoV-2 specificity was not confirmed for the second-wave clones peaking on day 37.

Source material: PBMCs or a T cell subset sorted from them (not recorded which). This sequence originates from a man in his late teens or twenties who had mild COVID-19 (a few samples of this study predate the infection). The sample titles of this study are shuffled in the database, so cell type and time point are left out; the donor was told from shared clones. The chain joins TRBV10-3 to TRBJ2-3; TRBD2 aligns with 9 central bases. The bases are TGTGCCATCTCCGAGCGGGGGGACACAGATACGCAGTATTTT. This yields the protein CAISERGDTDTQYF.